Shown below are 3 T cell receptor beta chains from a single sample sequenced in a study of OX40 agonist ivuxolimab in advanced cancers. Repertoires were generated with immunoSEQ multiplex PCR, while TCRdb's copy carries only in-frame clones and drops some. The table shows roughly 26,000 clones, with approximately 91% occurring only once. Sequenced here: CD4+ or CD8+ T cells sorted from blood, sampled in a trial of the OX40 agonist ivuxolimab. The receptors shown here come from an adult with an advanced solid tumor such as melanoma, head and neck, liver or kidney cancer.

This chain links TRBV7-8 with TRBJ1-1; no reliable D call. There are 16 residues in the CDR3. Looked up from germline, CDR1 is SGHVS and CDR2 is FQNEAQ. Trimming left V 2 bases short and J 3 bases short, with 16 bases between. The CDR3 coding sequence is TGTGCCAGCAGCTTATATTTAATCACGAAAGACACTGAAGCTTTCTTT. It encodes CASSLYLITKDTEAFF.

The chain has TRBV4-1 and TRBJ1-4; unclear D gene. The germline V gene encodes CDR1 MGHRA and CDR2 YSYEKL. The CDR3 extends over 18 amino acids. Between the trimmed V and J ends, which lost 1 base and 0 bases, there was a span of 15 bases. The CDR3 loop is CASSQGSVLPSTNEKLFF. The CDR3 DNA sequence: TGCGCCAGCAGCCAAGGGTCTGTTCTCCCCTCAACTAATGAAAAACTGTTTTTT.

The rearrangement links TRBV6-1 to TRBJ1-2, with 9 bases aligning to TRBD1. The length of the CDR3 is 15 residues. Germline V gives CDR1 MNHNS, CDR2 SASEGT. Unmatched junction bases numbered 7, after V lost 2 bases and J lost 6 bases. The CDR3 coding sequence is TGTGCCAGCAGTGAACCGGGACAGGGTCCCCATGGCTACACCTTC. Translating gives CASSEPGQGPHGYTF.